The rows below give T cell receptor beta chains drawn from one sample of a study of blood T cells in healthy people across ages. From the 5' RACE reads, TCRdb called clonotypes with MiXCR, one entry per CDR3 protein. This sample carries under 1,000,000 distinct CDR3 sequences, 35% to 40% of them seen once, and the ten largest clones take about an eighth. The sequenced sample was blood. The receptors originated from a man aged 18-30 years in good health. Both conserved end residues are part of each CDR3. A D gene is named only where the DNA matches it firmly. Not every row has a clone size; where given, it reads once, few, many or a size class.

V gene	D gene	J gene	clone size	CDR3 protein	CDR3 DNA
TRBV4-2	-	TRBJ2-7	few	CASSADSPNEQYF	TGTGCCAGCAGCGCGGACAGTCCAAATGAGCAGTACTTC
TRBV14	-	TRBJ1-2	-	CASSHSRAPTIGYTF	TGTGCCAGCAGCCACTCCCGCGCCCCGACGATTGGCTACACCTTC
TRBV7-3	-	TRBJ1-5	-	CASSLSGEGGQPQHF	TGTGCCAGCAGCTTATCCGGGGAAGGCGGTCAGCCCCAGCATTTT
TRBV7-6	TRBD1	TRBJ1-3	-	CASSSGQRLVDTIYF	TGTGCCAGCAGCTCGGGACAGCGTCTTGTAGACACCATATATTTT
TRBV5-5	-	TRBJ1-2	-	CASMGGGYGYTF	TGTGCCAGCATGGGGGGCGGCTATGGCTACACCTTC
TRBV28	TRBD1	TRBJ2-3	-	CASSFGRGLTDTQYF	TGTGCCAGCAGTTTCGGCAGGGGGCTTACAGATACGCAGTATTTT
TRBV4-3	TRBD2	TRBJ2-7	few	CASSVGLGGTYEQYF	TGCGCCAGCAGCGTCGGGCTGGGAGGGACGTACGAGCAGTACTTC
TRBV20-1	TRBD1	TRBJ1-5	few	CSAKGQGKQPQHF	TGCAGTGCAAAGGGACAGGGAAAGCAGCCCCAGCATTTT
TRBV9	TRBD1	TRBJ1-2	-	CANSGEVDRGNYGYTF	TGTGCCAACAGCGGCGAAGTGGACAGGGGTAACTATGGCTACACCTTC
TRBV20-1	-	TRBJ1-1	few	CSARDRALSETTAFF	TGCAGTGCTAGAGATCGGGCTTTGAGCGAGACAACCGCTTTCTTT
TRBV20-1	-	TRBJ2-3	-	CSARSARASGTDTQYF	TGCAGTGCTAGGAGCGCTAGGGCCTCTGGCACAGATACGCAGTATTTT
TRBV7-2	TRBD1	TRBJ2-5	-	CASSLRTGLRGETQYF	TGTGCCAGCAGCTTACGGACAGGACTTCGGGGAGAGACCCAGTACTTC
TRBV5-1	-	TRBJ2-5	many	CASSLGTDPETQYF	TGCGCCAGCAGCTTGGGCACCGACCCAGAGACCCAGTACTTC
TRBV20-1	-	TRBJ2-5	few	CSASSHGEQETQYF	TGCAGTGCTAGTTCGCACGGGGAGCAAGAGACCCAGTACTTC
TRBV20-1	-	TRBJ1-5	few	CSAREGGSLSNQPQHF	TGCAGTGCTAGAGAGGGGGGGAGTTTGAGCAATCAGCCCCAGCATTTT
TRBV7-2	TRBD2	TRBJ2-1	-	CASSLAKPGGTSGRSSYNEQFF	TGTGCCAGCAGCTTAGCGAAACCTGGTGGGACTAGCGGGAGGAGCTCCTACAATGAGCAGTTCTTC
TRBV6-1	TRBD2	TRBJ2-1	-	CASSERVSAGAYNEQFF	TGTGCCAGCAGTGAAAGGGTCTCAGCGGGGGCGTACAATGAGCAGTTCTTC
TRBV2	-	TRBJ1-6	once	CASSETSLTASPLHF	TGTGCCAGCAGTGAAACCTCTCTCACGGCCTCACCCCTCCACTTT
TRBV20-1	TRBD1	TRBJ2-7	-	CSAVTPGQVGPYEQYF	TGCAGTGCCGTTACGCCGGGACAGGTGGGTCCCTACGAGCAGTACTTC
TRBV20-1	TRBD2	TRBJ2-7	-	CSASEPGLAGGHEQYF	TGCAGTGCTAGTGAACCGGGACTAGCGGGGGGGCATGAGCAGTACTTC
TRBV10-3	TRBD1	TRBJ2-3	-	CAISETLRQGPSINTQYF	TGTGCCATCAGTGAAACCCTTCGACAGGGGCCTTCGATAAATACGCAGTATTTT
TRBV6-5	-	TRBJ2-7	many	CASSYSGNRYSYEQYF	TGTGCCAGCAGTTACTCAGGGAACAGGTACTCCTACGAGCAGTACTTC
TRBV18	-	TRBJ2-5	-	CASSPPRWQGVETQYF	TGTGCCAGCTCACCACCGAGGTGGCAAGGGGTGGAGACCCAGTACTTC
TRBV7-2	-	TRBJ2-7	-	CASSYRGGDNEQYF	TGTGCCAGCAGTTACAGGGGGGGGGACAACGAGCAGTACTTC
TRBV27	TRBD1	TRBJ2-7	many	CASTFKGDRGVPTPSYEQYF	TGTGCCAGCACCTTCAAAGGAGACAGGGGCGTCCCAACTCCTTCCTACGAGCAGTACTTC
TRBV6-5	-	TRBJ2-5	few	CASRSGGTQETQYF	TGTGCCAGCCGTTCGGGCGGGACACAAGAGACCCAGTACTTC
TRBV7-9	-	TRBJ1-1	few	CASRGGLTQEAFF	TGTGCCAGCCGAGGGGGGCTAACGCAAGAAGCTTTCTTT
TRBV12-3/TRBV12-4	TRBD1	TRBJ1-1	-	CASSLQGEDTEAFF	TGTGCCAGCAGTTTACAGGGGGAGGACACTGAAGCTTTCTTT
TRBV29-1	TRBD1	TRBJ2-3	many	CSVPRGPSTDTQYF	TGCAGCGTCCCCAGGGGGCCTAGCACAGATACGCAGTATTTT
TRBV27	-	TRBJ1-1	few	CASRARGMAFF	TGTGCCAGCAGAGCAAGAGGTATGGCTTTCTTT
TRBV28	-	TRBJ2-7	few	CASSYRATNEQYF	TGTGCCAGCAGTTATAGGGCAACCAACGAGCAGTACTTC
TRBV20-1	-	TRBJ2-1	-	CSARPGQALYNEQFF	TGCAGTGCTAGACCCGGGCAGGCCTTATACAATGAGCAGTTCTTC
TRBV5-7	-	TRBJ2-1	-	CASSSPGTANLNEQFF	TGTGCCAGCAGCTCCCCCGGGACCGCCAACCTCAATGAGCAGTTCTTC
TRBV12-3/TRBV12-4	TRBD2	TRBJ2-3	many	CASSFSGGGDTQYF	TGTGCCAGCAGCTTTAGCGGGGGGGGAGATACGCAGTATTTT
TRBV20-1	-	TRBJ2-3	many	CSAREIRNRTDTQYF	TGCAGTGCTAGAGAGATTAGGAACAGAACAGATACGCAGTATTTT
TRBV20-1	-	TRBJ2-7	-	CSARIGGVPYEQYF	TGCAGTGCTAGAATCGGGGGAGTCCCCTACGAGCAGTACTTC
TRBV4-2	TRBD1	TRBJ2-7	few	CASSPQGEGLYEQYF	TGTGCCAGCAGCCCCCAGGGGGAAGGGCTCTACGAGCAGTACTTC
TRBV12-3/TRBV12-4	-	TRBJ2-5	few	CASSPRSNEQYF	TGTGCCAGCAGTCCACGTAGCAATGAGCAGTACTTC
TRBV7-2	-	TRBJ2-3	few	CASSIDRGDTQYF	TGTGCCAGCAGCATCGATCGCGGGGATACGCAGTATTTT
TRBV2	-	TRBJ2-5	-	CASRDRTQYF	TGTGCCAGCAGGGACAGGACCCAGTACTTC
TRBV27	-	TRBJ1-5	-	CASGVGDQPQHF	TGTGCCAGCGGAGTTGGCGATCAGCCCCAGCATTTT
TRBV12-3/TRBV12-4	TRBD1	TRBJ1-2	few	CASSSATGGYGYTF	TGTGCCAGCAGTTCCGCGACAGGGGGCTATGGCTACACCTTC
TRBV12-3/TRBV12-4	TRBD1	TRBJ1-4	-	CASSLVAQGGGEKLFF	TGTGCCAGCAGTTTAGTCGCACAGGGGGGGGGTGAAAAACTGTTTTTT
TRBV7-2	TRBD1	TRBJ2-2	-	CASTGQGASNTGELFF	TGTGCCAGCACCGGACAGGGCGCTTCGAACACCGGGGAGCTGTTTTTT
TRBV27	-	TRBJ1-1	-	CASYLDRNTEAFF	TGTGCCAGCTACCTTGACCGGAACACTGAAGCTTTCTTT
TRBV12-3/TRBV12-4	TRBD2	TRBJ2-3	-	CASSFRPAGGRPYF	TGTGCCAGCAGTTTTAGACCAGCGGGGGGGCGGCCGTATTTT
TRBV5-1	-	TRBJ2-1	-	CASRKRSHNEQFF	TGCGCCAGCCGAAAACGGAGTCACAATGAGCAGTTCTTC
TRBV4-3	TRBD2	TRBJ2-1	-	CASSRDLSGGPRDEQFF	TGCGCCAGCAGCCGAGATCTATCGGGGGGGCCTAGGGATGAGCAGTTCTTC
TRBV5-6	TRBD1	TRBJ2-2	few	CASSLLGQGRTGELFF	TGTGCCAGCAGCTTGTTGGGACAGGGTCGCACCGGGGAGCTGTTTTTT
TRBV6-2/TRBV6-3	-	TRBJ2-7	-	CASSRQSGEQYF	TGTGCCAGCAGCAGACAATCGGGGGAGCAGTACTTC
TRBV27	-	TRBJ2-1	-	CASGLSRVGQRNNEQFF	TGTGCCAGCGGTTTATCGAGGGTCGGACAACGCAACAATGAGCAGTTCTTC
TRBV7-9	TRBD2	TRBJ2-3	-	CASSQSGADTQYF	TGTGCCAGCAGCCAAAGCGGGGCAGATACGCAGTATTTT
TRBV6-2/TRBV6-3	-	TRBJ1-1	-	CASSYNIWGNTEAFF	TGTGCCAGCAGTTACAACATATGGGGGAACACTGAAGCTTTCTTT